This TCR beta chain appears in the sequencing data of a study of STAT5B mutations in CD4+ large granular lymphocyte leukemia. The V and J ends lost 6 bases and 5 bases, in that order; junction bases with no gene match: 18. Germline CDR1 is SGHVS and CDR2 is FNYEAQ. CDR3 size: 18 residues. Profiled with immunoSEQ multiplex PCR; TCRdb holds only in-frame clones, not every one. The data show approximately 24,000 clones, with roughly 79% seen just once and 0.3% to 0.35% held by the top ten. The receptor was derived from a human donor in good health. The chain recombines TRBV7-6 with TRBJ2-1, with 8 nucleotides matching TRBD2. Source material: CD4+ T cells from blood buffy coats. CDR3 amino acids: CASRSSPVWTSRDNEQFF. The CDR3 bases are TGTGCCAGCAGGTCGTCGCCGGTTTGGACTAGCAGGGACAATGAGCAGTTCTTC.